The T cell receptor (beta chain) described here comes from a study of human T cells and chemical hapten exposure. Study summary: Patch tests put 0.01% DPC on the upper back, and the results were checked at 6 days. Findings and limits, study-wide: Alopecia affected the donors, so their immune response may differ from healthy people's.

TCRdb processed the RACE reads anew with MiXCR; each CDR3 protein has one entry. Of 250,000 or so distinct CDR3 sequences in the sample, roughly 7.7% are singletons; the top ten hold more than 0.95%. In its sample, this clonotype was seen many times. The antigen remains undetermined. Time point reported: pre-sensitization, week 0. The treatment was: therapeutic diphenylcyclopropenone sensitization with weekly scalp DPC. Germline CDR1 and CDR2: DFQATT and SNEGSKA (reference sequence). Deletions cut 7 bases from V and 10 bases from J, with 11 bases between. CDR3 length: 10 residues. Source: whole blood, taken in connection with sensitization to the hapten diphenylcyclopropenone (DPC). The rearrangement joins TRBV20-1 to TRBJ2-4; TRBD2 is a possible D gene (5 bases). The TCR was taken from a man between 18 and 35 years old with alopecia areata. Some clones in this sample may be carry-over from other donors' samples. CDR3 sequence: CSVLPGIQYF. CDR3 DNA sequence: TGCAGTGTCTTACCGGGGATTCAGTACTTC.